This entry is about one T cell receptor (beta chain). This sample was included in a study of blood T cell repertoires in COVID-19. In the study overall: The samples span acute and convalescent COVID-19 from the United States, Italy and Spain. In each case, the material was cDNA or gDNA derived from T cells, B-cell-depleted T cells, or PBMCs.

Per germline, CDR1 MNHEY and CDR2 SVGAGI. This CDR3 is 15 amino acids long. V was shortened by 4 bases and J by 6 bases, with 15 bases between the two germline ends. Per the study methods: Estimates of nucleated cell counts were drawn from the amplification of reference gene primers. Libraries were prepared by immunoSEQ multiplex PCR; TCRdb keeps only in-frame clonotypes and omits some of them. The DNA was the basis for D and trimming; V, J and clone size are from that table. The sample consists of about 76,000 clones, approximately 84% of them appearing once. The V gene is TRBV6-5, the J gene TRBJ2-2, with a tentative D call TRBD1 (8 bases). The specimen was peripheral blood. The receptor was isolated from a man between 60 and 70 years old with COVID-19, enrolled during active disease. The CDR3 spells CASSLQGGIAGELFF. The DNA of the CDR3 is TGTGCCAGCAGTTTACAGGGGGGGATAGCCGGGGAGCTGTTTTTT.